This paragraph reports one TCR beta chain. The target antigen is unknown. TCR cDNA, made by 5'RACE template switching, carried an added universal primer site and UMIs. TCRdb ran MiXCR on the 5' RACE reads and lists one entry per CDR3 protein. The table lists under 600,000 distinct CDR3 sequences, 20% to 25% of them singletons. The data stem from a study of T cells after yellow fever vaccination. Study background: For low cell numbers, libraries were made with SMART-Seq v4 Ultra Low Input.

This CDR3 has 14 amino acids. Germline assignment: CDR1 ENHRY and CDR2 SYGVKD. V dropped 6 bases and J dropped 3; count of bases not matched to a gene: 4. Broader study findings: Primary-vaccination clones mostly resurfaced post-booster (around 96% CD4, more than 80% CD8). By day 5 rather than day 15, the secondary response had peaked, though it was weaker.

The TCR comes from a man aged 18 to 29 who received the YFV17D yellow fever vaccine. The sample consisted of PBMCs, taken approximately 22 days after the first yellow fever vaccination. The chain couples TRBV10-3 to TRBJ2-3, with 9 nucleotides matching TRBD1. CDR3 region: CAIRGQGRTDTQYF. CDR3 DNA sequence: TGTGCCATCAGAGGACAGGGGAGGACAGATACGCAGTATTTT.